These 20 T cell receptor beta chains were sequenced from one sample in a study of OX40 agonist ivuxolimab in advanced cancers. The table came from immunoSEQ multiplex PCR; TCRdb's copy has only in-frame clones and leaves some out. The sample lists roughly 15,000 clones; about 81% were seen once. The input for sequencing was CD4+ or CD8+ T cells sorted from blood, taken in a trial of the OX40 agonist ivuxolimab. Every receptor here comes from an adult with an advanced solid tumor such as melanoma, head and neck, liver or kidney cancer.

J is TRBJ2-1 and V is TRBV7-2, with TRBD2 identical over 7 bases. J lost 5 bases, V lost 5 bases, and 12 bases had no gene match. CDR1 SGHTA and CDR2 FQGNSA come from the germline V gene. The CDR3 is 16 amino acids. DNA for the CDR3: TGTGCCAGCAGCAGCAGGACTAGGGTCCATGACAATGAGCAGTTCTTC. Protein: CASSSRTRVHDNEQFF.

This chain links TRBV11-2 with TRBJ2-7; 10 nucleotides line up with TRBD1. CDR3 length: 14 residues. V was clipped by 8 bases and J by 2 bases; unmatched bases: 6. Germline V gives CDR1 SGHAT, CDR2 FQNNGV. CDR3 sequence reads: CASGTGAGTYEQYF. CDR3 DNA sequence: TGTGCCAGCGGGACAGGGGCAGGAACCTACGAGCAGTACTTC.

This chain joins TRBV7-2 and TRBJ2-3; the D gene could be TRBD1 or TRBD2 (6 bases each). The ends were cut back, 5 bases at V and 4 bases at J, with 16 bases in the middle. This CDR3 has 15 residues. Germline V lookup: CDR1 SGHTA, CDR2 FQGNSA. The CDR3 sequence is CASSTGAADADTQYF. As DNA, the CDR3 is TGTGCCAGCAGCACGGGGGCGGCGGATGCAGATACGCAGTATTTT.

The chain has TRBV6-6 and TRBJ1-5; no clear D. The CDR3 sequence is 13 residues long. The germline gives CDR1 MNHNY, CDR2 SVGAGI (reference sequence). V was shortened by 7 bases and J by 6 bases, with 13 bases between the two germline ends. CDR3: CASTPGVGQPQHF. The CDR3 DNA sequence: TGTGCCAGCACACCCGGGGTGGGTCAGCCCCAGCATTTT.

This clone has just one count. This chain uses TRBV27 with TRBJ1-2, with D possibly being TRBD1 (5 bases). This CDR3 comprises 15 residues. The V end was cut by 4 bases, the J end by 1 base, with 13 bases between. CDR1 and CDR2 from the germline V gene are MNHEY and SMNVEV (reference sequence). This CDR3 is CASSSGAPGNYGYTF. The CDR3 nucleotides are TGTGCCAGCAGTTCTGGGGCGCCCGGTAACTATGGCTACACCTTC.

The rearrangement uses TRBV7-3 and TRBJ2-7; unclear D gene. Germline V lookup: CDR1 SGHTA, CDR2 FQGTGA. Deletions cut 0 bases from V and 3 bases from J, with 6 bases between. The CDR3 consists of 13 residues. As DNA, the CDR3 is TGTGCCAGCAGCTTAACGTTTGACTACGAGCAGTACTTC. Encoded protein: CASSLTFDYEQYF.

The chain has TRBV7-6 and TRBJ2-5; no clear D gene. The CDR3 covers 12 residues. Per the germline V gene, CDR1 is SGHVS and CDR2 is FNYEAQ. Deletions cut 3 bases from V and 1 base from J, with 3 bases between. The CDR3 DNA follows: TGTGCCAGCAGCTTGATCCAAGAGACCCAGTACTTC. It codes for CASSLIQETQYF.

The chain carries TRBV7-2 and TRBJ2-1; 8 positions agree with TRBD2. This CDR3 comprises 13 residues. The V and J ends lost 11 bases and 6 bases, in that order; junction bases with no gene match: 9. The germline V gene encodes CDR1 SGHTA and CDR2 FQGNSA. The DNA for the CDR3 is TGTGCCGCAGCGGGAGTGGGGTTCAATGAGCAGTTCTTC. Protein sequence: CAAAGVGFNEQFF.

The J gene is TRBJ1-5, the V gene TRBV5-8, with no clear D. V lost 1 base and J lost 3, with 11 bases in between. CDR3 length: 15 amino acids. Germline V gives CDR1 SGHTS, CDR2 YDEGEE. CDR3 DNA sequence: TGTGCCAGCAGCTTGTTTGGGCGAGTCAATCAGCCCCAGCATTTT. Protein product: CASSLFGRVNQPQHF.

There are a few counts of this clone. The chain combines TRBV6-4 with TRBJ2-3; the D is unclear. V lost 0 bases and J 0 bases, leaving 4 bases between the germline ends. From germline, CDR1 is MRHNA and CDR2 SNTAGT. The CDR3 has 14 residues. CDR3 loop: CASSDSTSTDTQYF. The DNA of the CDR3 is TGTGCCAGCAGTGACTCGACTAGCACAGATACGCAGTATTTT.

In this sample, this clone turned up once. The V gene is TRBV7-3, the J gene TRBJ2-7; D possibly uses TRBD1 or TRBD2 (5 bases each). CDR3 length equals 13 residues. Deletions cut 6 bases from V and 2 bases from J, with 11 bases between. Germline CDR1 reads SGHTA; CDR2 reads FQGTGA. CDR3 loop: CASRSGTTYEQYF. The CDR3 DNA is TGTGCCAGCAGGTCCGGGACCACCTACGAGCAGTACTTC.

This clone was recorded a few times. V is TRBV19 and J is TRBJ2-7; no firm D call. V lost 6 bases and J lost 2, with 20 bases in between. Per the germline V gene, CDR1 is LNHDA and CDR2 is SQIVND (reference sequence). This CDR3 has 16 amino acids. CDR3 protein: CASSALGPEQPYEQYF. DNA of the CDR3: TGTGCCAGTAGCGCGTTAGGTCCGGAACAGCCCTACGAGCAGTACTTC.

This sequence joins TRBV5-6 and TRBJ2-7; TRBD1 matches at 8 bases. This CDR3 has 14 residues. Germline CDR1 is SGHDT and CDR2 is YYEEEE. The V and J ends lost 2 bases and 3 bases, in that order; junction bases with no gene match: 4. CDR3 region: CASSFSTGDYEQYF. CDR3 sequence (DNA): TGTGCCAGCAGCTTTTCGACAGGGGACTACGAGCAGTACTTC.

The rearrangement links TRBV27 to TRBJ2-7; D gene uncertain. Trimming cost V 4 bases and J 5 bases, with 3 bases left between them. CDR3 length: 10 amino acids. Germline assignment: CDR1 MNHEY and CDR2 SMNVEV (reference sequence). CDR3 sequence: CASSYDEQYF. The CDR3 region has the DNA TGTGCCAGCAGTTATGACGAGCAGTACTTC.

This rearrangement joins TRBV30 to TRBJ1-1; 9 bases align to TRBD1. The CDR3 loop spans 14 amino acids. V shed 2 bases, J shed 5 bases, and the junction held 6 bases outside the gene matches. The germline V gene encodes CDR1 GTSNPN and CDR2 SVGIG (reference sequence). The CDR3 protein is CAWSPGTGSTEAFF. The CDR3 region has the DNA TGTGCCTGGAGTCCCGGGACAGGGAGTACTGAAGCTTTCTTT. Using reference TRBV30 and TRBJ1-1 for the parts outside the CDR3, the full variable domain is SQTIHQWPATLVQPVGSPLSLECTVEGTSNPNLYWYRQAAGRGLQLLFYSVGIGQISSEVPQNLSASRPQDRQFILSSKKLLLSDSGFYLCAWSPGTGSTEAFFGQGTRLTVV.

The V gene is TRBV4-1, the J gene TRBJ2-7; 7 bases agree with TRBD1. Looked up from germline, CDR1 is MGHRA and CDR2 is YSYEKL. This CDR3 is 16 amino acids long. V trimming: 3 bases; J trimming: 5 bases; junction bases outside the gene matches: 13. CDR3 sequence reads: CASSHILRDSFNEQYF. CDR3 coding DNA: TGCGCCAGCAGCCATATACTCAGGGACAGTTTCAACGAGCAGTACTTC.

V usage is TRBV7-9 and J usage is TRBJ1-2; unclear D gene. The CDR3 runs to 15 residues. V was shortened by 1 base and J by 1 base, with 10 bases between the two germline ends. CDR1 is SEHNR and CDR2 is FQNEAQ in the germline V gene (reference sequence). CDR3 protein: CASSLETEGNYGYTF. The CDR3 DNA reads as TGTGCCAGCAGCTTAGAGACGGAGGGTAACTATGGCTACACCTTC.

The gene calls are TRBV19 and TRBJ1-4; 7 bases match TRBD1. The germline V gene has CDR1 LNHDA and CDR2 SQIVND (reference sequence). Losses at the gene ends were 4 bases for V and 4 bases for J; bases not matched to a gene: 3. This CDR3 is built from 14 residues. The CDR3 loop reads CASSTRQGNEKLFF. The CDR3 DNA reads TGTGCCAGTAGTACACGACAGGGTAATGAAAAACTGTTTTTT.

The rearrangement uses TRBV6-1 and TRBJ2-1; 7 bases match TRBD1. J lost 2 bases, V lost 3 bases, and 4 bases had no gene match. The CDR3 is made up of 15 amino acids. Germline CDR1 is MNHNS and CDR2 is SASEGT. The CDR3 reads CASSERDRAYNEQFF. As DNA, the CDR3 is TGTGCCAGCAGTGAGCGAGACAGGGCCTACAATGAGCAGTTCTTC.

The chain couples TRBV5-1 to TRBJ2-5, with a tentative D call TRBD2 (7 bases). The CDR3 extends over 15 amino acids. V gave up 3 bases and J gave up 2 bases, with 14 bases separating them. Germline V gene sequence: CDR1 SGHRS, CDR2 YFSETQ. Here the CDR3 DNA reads TGCGCCAGCAGCTGGGGGGGCGGGGAGCAAGAGACCCAGTACTTC. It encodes CASSWGGGEQETQYF.